The source of this T cell receptor beta chain is a study of cytomegalovirus exposure and HLA in healthy donors. The PCR used 60 Vbeta and 13 Jbeta primers. Authors' analysis steps: In a later analysis, of 80 million to 90 million unique beta chains, about 10 million appeared in at least two donors. Libraries were prepared by immunoSEQ multiplex PCR; TCRdb keeps only in-frame clonotypes and omits some of them. The V and J calls and clone size are taken from that table; D and trimming were inferred from the DNA. The sample consists of approximately 100,000 clones, approximately 71% of them appearing once. This clone has a handful of counts. Its antigen remains unidentified. Study-wide findings and caveats: Per a later analysis, HLA-associated TCR beta chains showed more clonal expansion than other, equally common TCR beta chains.

This CDR3 has 14 residues. The V gene's germline CDR1 is SEHNR and CDR2 FQNEAQ (reference sequence). Trimming left V 5 bases short and J 5 bases short, with 15 bases between. This receptor was identified in a woman aged 70-85 years in good health and CMV-seropositive. This chain connects TRBV7-9 to TRBJ1-1; D not resolved. Input material: PBMCs. The CDR3 reads CASSLSLGSTEAFF. Written as DNA, the CDR3 is TGTGCCAGCAGCCTCTCACTCGGGTCGACTGAAGCTTTCTTT.